This TCR beta chain was captured in a study of Ad26.COV2.S vaccination and SARS-CoV-2 variants. The treatment denotes: 15 to 20 received Ad26.COV2.S at low or high dose, single or two shots; about 5 received placebo; per-sample allocation not given. Sampling occurred on day 63 after the first vaccine or placebo injection. Clones were sequenced by immunoSEQ multiplex PCR, and TCRdb holds only the in-frame ones, with some missing. The data show 400,000 to 450,000 clones, about 90% seen once. Germline values: CDR1 MDHEN, CDR2 SYDVKM. The CDR3 is made up of 15 amino acids. V was cut by 5 bases and J by 0 bases, with 14 bases left in between.

The V and J genes are TRBV28 and TRBJ2-7; no clear D gene. The TCR comes from a person aged 18-60 years who received the Ad26.COV2.S COVID-19 vaccine or a placebo. This material consisted of peripheral blood, taken in a trial of Ad26.COV2.S vaccine versus placebo. CDR3 in DNA: TGTGCCAGCAGTCCCCTGTCTTCCTCCTCCTACGAGCAGTACTTC. Its protein is CASSPLSSSSYEQYF.